Each of the 29 T cell receptor beta chains below was sequenced from the same sample in a study of blood T cell repertoires in COVID-19. This table comes from immunoSEQ multiplex PCR, and its TCRdb copy is limited to in-frame clones, with some not included. The data hold some 64,000 clones, with around nine tenths observed a single time. Sequenced input: peripheral blood. The receptors shown here come from a man aged 70-80 years with acute or convalescent COVID-19.

The V call is TRBV30, the J call TRBJ1-6; tentatively, D is TRBD1 (5 bases). CDR3 size: 18 residues. The germline V and J ends were trimmed by 4 bases and 0 bases, with 19 bases remaining between them. Germline V CDR1 and CDR2: GTSNPN, SVGIG (reference sequence). CDR3 nucleotide sequence: TGTGCCTGGACAAGCCCTCGTCGGGGGAGCTCCTATAATTCACCCCTCCACTTT. The encoded protein is CAWTSPRRGSSYNSPLHF.

The chain links TRBV19 to TRBJ1-5, with unresolved D. The length of the CDR3 is 13 residues. Trimming pared 5 bases from V and 0 bases from J, leaving 5 bases between. CDR1 and CDR2 from the germline V gene are LNHDA and SQIVND (reference sequence). The CDR3 DNA follows: TGTGCCAGTAGTCAGTATAGCAATCAGCCCCAGCATTTT. Protein: CASSQYSNQPQHF.

J is TRBJ2-7 and V is TRBV9; 10 bases fit TRBD1. The junction had 7 bases not matched to a gene; V was cut back by 3 bases and J by 1 base. The CDR3 is 16 amino acids. Germline CDR1 and CDR2: SGDLS and YYNGEE. The CDR3 DNA reads TGTGCCAGCAGCGCCAACCCGGGACAGGGGTCCTACGAGCAGTACTTC. It translates to CASSANPGQGSYEQYF.

In its sample, this clone was seen once. The chain links TRBV7-6 to TRBJ2-5; no definite D call. This CDR3 region has 13 residues. V dropped 5 bases and J dropped 5 bases, with 12 bases sitting between them. Per germline, CDR1 SGHVS and CDR2 FNYEAQ. The CDR3 protein is CASSPSPRETQYF. CDR3 nucleotide sequence: TGTGCCAGCAGCCCATCCCCTAGGGAGACCCAGTACTTC.

This clone was seen a single time. The chain recombines TRBV9 with TRBJ2-3; D ambiguous. The CDR3 length is 16 residues. Deletions cut 0 bases from V and 0 bases from J, with 11 bases between. Germline-derived CDR1 and CDR2 are SGDLS and YYNGEE. CDR3 nucleotide sequence: TGTGCCAGCAGCGTAGGAGGTACCTCTAGCACAGATACGCAGTATTTT. The encoded protein is CASSVGGTSSTDTQYF.

A few counts support this clone. The chain couples TRBV19 to TRBJ1-3; D unresolved. The CDR3 spans 13 residues. The V end was cut by 3 bases, the J end by 1 base, with 4 bases between. From germline, CDR1 is LNHDA and CDR2 SQIVND (reference sequence). The CDR3, as DNA: TGTGCCAGTAGTATCCTTTCTGGAAACACCATATATTTT. Translated: CASSILSGNTIYF.

The gene calls are TRBV14 and TRBJ2-2; D is ambiguous. V dropped 0 bases and J dropped 4 bases, with 18 bases sitting between them. The CDR3 runs to 18 residues. Germline lookup yields CDR1 SGHDN and CDR2 FVKESK. CDR3 protein: CASSQDRLIERVTGELFF. For the CDR3, the DNA is TGTGCCAGCAGCCAAGATAGGCTTATTGAGCGAGTCACCGGGGAGCTGTTTTTT.

The genes are TRBV19 and TRBJ1-1; 7 bases fit TRBD1. Per the germline V gene, CDR1 is LNHDA and CDR2 is SQIVND (reference sequence). V shed 7 bases, J shed 4 bases, and the junction held 6 bases outside the gene matches. This CDR3 is 13 amino acids long. As DNA, the CDR3 is TGTGCCAGTAACGCAGGGGGAATCACTGAAGCTTTCTTT. Translating gives CASNAGGITEAFF.

Only one count was recorded for this clone. This sequence joins TRBV28 and TRBJ1-5, with 9 bases matching TRBD1. Germline CDR1 and CDR2: MDHEN and SYDVKM. There are 17 residues in the CDR3. J lost 6 bases, V lost 2 bases, and 11 bases had no gene match. The CDR3 DNA follows: TGTGCCAGCAGTTTAAATGCACAGGGGGCGAAAGGTCAGCCCCAGCATTTT. The encoded protein is CASSLNAQGAKGQPQHF.

This chain connects TRBV19 to TRBJ1-5; D ambiguous. The V end lost 5 bases, the J end lost 7 bases, and 15 bases lay between the germline ends. The germline CDR1 and CDR2 sequences are LNHDA and SQIVND (reference sequence). This CDR3 has 14 residues. The CDR3: CASSPSRGTQPQHF. The CDR3 bases are TGTGCCAGTAGTCCCTCACGGGGTACCCAGCCCCAGCATTTT.

The chain couples TRBV5-1 to TRBJ2-2; tentatively, D is TRBD2 (5 bases). CDR1 is SGHRS and CDR2 is YFSETQ in the germline V gene. This CDR3 region has 15 residues. The V and J ends lost 0 bases and 4 bases respectively, with 10 bases between them. The CDR3 DNA reads TGCGCCAGCAGCTTGGGCCTTCGGGGCACCGGGGAGCTGTTTTTT. Translating it yields CASSLGLRGTGELFF.

The rearrangement uses TRBV24-1 and TRBJ2-5, with D possibly matching TRBD1 (6 bases). The CDR3 extends over 15 amino acids. The germline CDR1 and CDR2 sequences are KGHDR and SFDVKD. Trimming left V 4 bases short and J 2 bases short, with 13 bases between. The CDR3 nucleotides read TGTGCCACCAGTGAACTGACAGGTCAGCAAGAGACCCAGTACTTC. It specifies CATSELTGQQETQYF.

The V gene is TRBV9, the J gene TRBJ2-7; 11 bases are a match to TRBD2. The CDR3 consists of 16 residues. From germline, CDR1 is SGDLS and CDR2 YYNGEE. J gave up 0 bases and V 0 bases, and 2 bases lay outside the gene matches. In DNA, the CDR3 is TGTGCCAGCAGCGTAGGACTAGCGGGGAGCTCCTACGAGCAGTACTTC. Amino acid sequence: CASSVGLAGSSYEQYF.

The chain couples TRBV4-3 to TRBJ2-3; 7 nucleotides align to TRBD1. Germline lookup yields CDR1 LGHNA and CDR2 YSLEER. This CDR3 is 16 amino acids long. V was clipped by 1 base and J by 4 bases; unmatched bases: 8. The CDR3 nucleotides are TGCGCCAGCAGCCAAGGGGCGACAGGGTTCCCAGATACGCAGTATTTT. It codes for CASSQGATGFPDTQYF.

In its sample, this clone was seen once. Here the CDR3 DNA reads TGTGCCAGCAGCCCCGGGACAGGGGCCGGAGCTTTCTTT. Its protein is CASSPGTGAGAFF. V gene TRBV7-3 combines with J gene TRBJ1-1, with TRBD1 matching 10 bases. With V trimmed by 5 bases and J by 10 bases, 7 bases remained unmatched. The V gene's germline CDR1 is SGHTA and CDR2 FQGTGA. The CDR3 spans 13 residues.

The rearrangement links TRBV18 to TRBJ2-7; D is possibly TRBD1 (6 bases). CDR1 is KGHSH and CDR2 is LQKENI in the germline V gene. V lost 2 bases, J lost 3 bases, and 11 bases lay in between. This CDR3 spans 14 amino acids. The chain's CDR3 is CASSPAQGGYEQYF. Written as DNA, the CDR3 is TGTGCCAGCTCACCAGCACAGGGCGGCTACGAGCAGTACTTC.

There are a few counts of this clone. V gene TRBV5-1 combines with J gene TRBJ2-7, with D possibly being TRBD2 (5 bases). This CDR3 spans 13 amino acids. Per germline, CDR1 SGHRS and CDR2 YFSETQ. Trimming removed 0 bases at V and 3 bases at J, with 7 bases between. The DNA of the CDR3 is TGCGCCAGCAGCTTGGCCCGGGACTACGAGCAGTACTTC. Encoded protein: CASSLARDYEQYF. Based on the CDR3 plus reference TRBV5-1 and TRBJ2-7, the full variable domain is KAGVTQTPRYLIKTRGQQVTLSCSPISGHRSVSWYQQTPGQGLQFLFEYFSETQRNKGNFPGRFSGRQFSNSRSEMNVSTLELGDSALYLCASSLARDYEQYFGPGTRLTVT.

V gene TRBV10-1 combines with J gene TRBJ1-2, with D unresolved. CDR3 length: 12 residues. V shed 1 base and J shed 4 bases, with 4 bases lying between them. Germline V gene sequence: CDR1 WNHNN, CDR2 SYGVQD (reference sequence). CDR3 in DNA: TGCGCCAGCAGTGAGTGGGCCTATGGCTACACCTTC. Protein sequence: CASSEWAYGYTF.

The gene calls are TRBV27 and TRBJ2-6; tentatively, D is TRBD2 (5 bases). Germline V gene data show CDR1 as MNHEY and CDR2 as SMNVEV (reference sequence). With 8 bases removed from V and 2 bases from J, the gap between germline ends came to 10 bases. This CDR3 contains 14 residues. CDR3: CASGGTPGANVLTF. As DNA, the CDR3 is TGTGCCAGCGGAGGAACTCCTGGGGCCAACGTCCTGACTTTC.

This CDR3 is CATSDPNRGGYTF. The DNA for the CDR3 is TGTGCCACCAGTGACCCAAACAGGGGTGGCTACACCTTC. The V and J genes are TRBV24-1 and TRBJ1-2; TRBD1 aligns across 7 bases. The CDR3 contains 13 residues. The germline V gene encodes CDR1 KGHDR and CDR2 SFDVKD. Unmatched junction bases numbered 5, after V lost 4 bases and J lost 7 bases.

The rearrangement joins TRBV7-9 to TRBJ2-7; 9 bases align to TRBD2. CDR3 length equals 17 residues. Trimming cost V 5 bases and J 2 bases; bases outside gene matches: 13. Germline-derived CDR1 and CDR2 are SEHNR and FQNEAQ (reference sequence). CDR3 loop: CASSPPRRLAGTYEQYF. The DNA of the CDR3 is TGTGCCAGCAGCCCGCCTAGGAGGCTAGCGGGGACCTACGAGCAGTACTTC. The full variable domain, with the rest looked up from reference TRBV7-9 and TRBJ2-7, is DTGVSQNPRHKITKRGQNVTFRCDPISEHNRLYWYRQTLGQGPEFLTYFQNEAQLEKSRLLSDRFSAERPKGSFSTLEIQRTEQGDSAMYLCASSPPRRLAGTYEQYFGPGTRLTVT.

The V gene is TRBV7-9, the J gene TRBJ1-1; D is undetermined. Germline loops: CDR1 SEHNR, CDR2 FQNEAQ (reference sequence). The CDR3 extends over 11 amino acids. V lost 5 bases and J lost 11, with 12 bases in between. The CDR3 DNA is TGTGCCAGCAGCCCCATGAGTAAGGCTTTCTTT. This codes for CASSPMSKAFF.

As DNA, the CDR3 is TGTGCCAGCAGTTACGGAGTTGGGGGCGCGGGCGAGCAGTACTTC. Translation gives CASSYGVGGAGEQYF. This chain joins TRBV6-5 and TRBJ2-7, with D possibly being TRBD1 (6 bases). Deletions cut 2 bases from V and 6 bases from J, with 17 bases between. Germline V gene sequence: CDR1 MNHEY, CDR2 SVGAGI. There are 15 residues in the CDR3.

The rearrangement joins TRBV24-1 to TRBJ2-3; no clear D gene. V lost 0 bases and J lost 2, with 8 bases in between. This CDR3 is 15 amino acids long. Germline CDR1 is KGHDR and CDR2 is SFDVKD. CDR3 DNA: TGTGCCACCAGTGATTTGACAAGAAACACAGATACGCAGTATTTT. Translation gives CATSDLTRNTDTQYF.

The chain combines TRBV7-9 with TRBJ2-1, with 7 bases matching TRBD1. The CDR3 is 13 amino acids. Trimming at V came to 8 bases and at J to 3 bases, leaving 4 bases not matched to a gene. Germline V CDR1 and CDR2: SEHNR, FQNEAQ (reference sequence). CDR3 loop: CASRDSLYNEQFF. CDR3 coding DNA: TGTGCCAGCCGGGACAGCCTCTACAATGAGCAGTTCTTC.

V and J are TRBV15 and TRBJ2-5; 8 bases are shared with TRBD2. The CDR3 has 16 residues. The J segment lost 5 bases and the V segment lost 1 base, leaving 9 bases of the junction unmatched. Germline V gives CDR1 LNHNV, CDR2 YYDKDF (reference sequence). CDR3 sequence: CATSRGLSGAAETQYF. The CDR3 nucleotides read TGTGCCACCAGCAGAGGACTTAGCGGGGCCGCGGAGACCCAGTACTTC.

This clone was seen a few times. This chain uses TRBV6-5 with TRBJ1-5; TRBD1 matches at 7 bases. Per the germline V gene, CDR1 is MNHEY and CDR2 is SVGAGI. The CDR3 loop spans 15 amino acids. V shed 2 bases, J shed 1 base, and the junction held 2 bases outside the gene matches. The CDR3 DNA reads TGTGCCAGCAGTTACGGCAGGGGGAGCAATCAGCCCCAGCATTTT. It yields the protein CASSYGRGSNQPQHF.

The V call is TRBV19, the J call TRBJ2-1, with D tentatively TRBD1 (6 bases). Germline V gene lookup returns CDR1 LNHDA and CDR2 SQIVND (reference sequence). The V gene lost 5 bases and the J gene lost 10 bases, with 9 bases spanning the gap. The CDR3 is 11 amino acids. In nucleotides, the CDR3 is TGTGCCAGTAGTGTGACAGGAGAGCAGTTCTTC. It specifies CASSVTGEQFF.

The chain couples TRBV27 to TRBJ2-1, with D perhaps TRBD2 (7 bases). V was cut by 6 bases and J by 6 bases, with 15 bases left in between. CDR3 length: 14 amino acids. Germline assignment: CDR1 MNHEY and CDR2 SMNVEV (reference sequence). The CDR3 here is CASSILGGVNEQFF. The DNA for the CDR3 is TGTGCCAGCAGCATCTTAGGGGGGGTCAATGAGCAGTTCTTC.